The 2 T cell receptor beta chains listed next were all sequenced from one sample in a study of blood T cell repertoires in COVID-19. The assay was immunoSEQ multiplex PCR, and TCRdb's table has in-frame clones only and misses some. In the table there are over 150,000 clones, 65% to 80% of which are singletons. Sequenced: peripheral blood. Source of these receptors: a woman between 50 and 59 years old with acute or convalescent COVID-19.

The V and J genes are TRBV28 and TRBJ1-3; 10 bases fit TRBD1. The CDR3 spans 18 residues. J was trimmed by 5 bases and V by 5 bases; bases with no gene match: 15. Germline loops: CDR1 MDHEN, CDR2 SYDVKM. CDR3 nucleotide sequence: TGTGCCAGCAGTCTATCAGATGTGTGGACAGGGGGGCGAAACACCATATATTTT. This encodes CASSLSDVWTGGRNTIYF.

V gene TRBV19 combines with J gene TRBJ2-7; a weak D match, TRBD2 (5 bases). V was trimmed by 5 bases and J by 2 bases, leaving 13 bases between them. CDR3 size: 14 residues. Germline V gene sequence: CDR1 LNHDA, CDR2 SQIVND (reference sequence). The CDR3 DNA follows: TGTGCCAGTAGTTCCCGGGAACGCCCCTACGAGCAGTACTTC. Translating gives CASSSRERPYEQYF.